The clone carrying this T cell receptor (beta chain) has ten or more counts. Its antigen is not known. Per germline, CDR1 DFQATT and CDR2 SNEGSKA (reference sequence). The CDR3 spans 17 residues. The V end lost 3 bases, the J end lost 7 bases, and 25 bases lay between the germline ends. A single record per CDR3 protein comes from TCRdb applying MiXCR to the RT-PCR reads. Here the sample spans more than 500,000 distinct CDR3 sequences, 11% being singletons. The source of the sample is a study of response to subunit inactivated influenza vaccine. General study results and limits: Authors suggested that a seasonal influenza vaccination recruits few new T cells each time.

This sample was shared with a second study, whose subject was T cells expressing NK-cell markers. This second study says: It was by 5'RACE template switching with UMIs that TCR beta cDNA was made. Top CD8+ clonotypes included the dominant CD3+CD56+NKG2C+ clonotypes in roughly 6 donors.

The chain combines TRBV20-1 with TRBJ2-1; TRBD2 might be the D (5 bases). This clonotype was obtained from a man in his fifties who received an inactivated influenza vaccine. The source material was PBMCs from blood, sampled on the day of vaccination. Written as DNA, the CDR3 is TGCAGTGCTAGCACCTTCTTGGGTCAGGAGGTTTGGAATGAGCAGTTCTTC. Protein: CSASTFLGQEVWNEQFF.